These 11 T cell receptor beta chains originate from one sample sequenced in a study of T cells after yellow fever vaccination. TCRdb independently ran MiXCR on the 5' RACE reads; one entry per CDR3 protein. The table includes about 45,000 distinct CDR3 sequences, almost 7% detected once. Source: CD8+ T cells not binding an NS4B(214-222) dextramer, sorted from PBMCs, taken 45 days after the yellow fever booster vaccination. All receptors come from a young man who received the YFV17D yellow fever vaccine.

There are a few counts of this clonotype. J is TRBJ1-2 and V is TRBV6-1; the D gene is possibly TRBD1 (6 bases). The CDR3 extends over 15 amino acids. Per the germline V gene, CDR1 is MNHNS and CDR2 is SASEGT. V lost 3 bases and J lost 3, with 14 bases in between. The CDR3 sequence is CASSDIGGRDYGYTF. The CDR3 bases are TGTGCCAGCAGTGATATTGGGGGCCGGGACTATGGCTACACCTTC.

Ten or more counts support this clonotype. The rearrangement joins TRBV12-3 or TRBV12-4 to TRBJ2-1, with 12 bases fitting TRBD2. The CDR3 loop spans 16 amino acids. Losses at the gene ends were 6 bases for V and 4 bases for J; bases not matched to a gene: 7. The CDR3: CASSHGLAGIYNEQFF. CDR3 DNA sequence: TGTGCCAGCAGCCACGGACTAGCGGGGATATACAATGAGCAGTTCTTC.

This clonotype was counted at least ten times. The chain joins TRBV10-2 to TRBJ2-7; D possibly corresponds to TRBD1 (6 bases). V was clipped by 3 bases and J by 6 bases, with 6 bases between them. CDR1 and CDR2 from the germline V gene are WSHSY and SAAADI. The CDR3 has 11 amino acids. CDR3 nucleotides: TGCGCCAGCAGTGAAGGGGGCGAGCAGTACTTC. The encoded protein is CASSEGGEQYF.

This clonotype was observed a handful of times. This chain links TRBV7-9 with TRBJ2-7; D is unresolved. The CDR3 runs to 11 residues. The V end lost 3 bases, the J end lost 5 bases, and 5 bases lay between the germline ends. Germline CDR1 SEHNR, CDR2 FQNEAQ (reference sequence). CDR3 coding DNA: TGTGCCAGCAGCTTGGGGAACGAGCAGTACTTC. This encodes CASSLGNEQYF. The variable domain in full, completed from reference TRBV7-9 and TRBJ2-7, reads DTGVSQNPRHKITKRGQNVTFRCDPISEHNRLYWYRQTLGQGPEFLTYFQNEAQLEKSRLLSDRFSAERPKGSFSTLEIQRTEQGDSAMYLCASSLGNEQYFGPGTRLTVT.

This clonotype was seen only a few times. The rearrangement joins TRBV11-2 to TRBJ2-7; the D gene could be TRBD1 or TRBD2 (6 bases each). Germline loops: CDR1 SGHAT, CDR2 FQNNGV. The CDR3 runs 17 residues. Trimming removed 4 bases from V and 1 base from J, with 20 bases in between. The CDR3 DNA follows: TGTGCCAGCAGCTCCCAAGGGGGGAGGACACTATCCTACGAGCAGTACTTC. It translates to CASSSQGGRTLSYEQYF.

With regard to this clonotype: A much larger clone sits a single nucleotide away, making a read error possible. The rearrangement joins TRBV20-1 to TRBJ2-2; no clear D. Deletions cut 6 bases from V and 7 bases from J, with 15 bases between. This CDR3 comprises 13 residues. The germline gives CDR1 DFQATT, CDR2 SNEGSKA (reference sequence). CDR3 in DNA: TGCAGTGCCGAGAGCCAACGGATCGGGGAGCTGTTTTTT. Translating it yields CSAESQRIGELFF.

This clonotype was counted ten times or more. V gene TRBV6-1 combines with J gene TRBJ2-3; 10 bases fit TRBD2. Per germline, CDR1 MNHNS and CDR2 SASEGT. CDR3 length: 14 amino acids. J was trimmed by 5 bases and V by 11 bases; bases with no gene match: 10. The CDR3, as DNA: TGTGCCTCCCGGCTAGCGGGAGTCATAGATACGCAGTATTTT. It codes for CASRLAGVIDTQYF.

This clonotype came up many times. The CDR3 loop reads CASSYVAGGSPDTQYF. In DNA, the CDR3 is TGTGCCAGCAGTTACGTAGCGGGAGGGAGCCCAGATACGCAGTATTTT. The chain recombines TRBV6-5 with TRBJ2-3, with 11 positions matching TRBD2. After removal of 2 bases from V and 4 bases from J, the junction contained 5 bases not matched to a gene. Germline-derived CDR1 and CDR2 are MNHEY and SVGAGI. There are 16 residues in the CDR3.

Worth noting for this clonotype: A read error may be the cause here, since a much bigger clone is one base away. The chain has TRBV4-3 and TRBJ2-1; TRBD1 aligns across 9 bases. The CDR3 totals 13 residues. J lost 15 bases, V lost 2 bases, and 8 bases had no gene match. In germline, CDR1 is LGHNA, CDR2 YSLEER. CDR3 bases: TGCGCCAGCAGCCAAACTACAGGGGGCCGGCTGTTCTTC. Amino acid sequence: CASSQTTGGRLFF.

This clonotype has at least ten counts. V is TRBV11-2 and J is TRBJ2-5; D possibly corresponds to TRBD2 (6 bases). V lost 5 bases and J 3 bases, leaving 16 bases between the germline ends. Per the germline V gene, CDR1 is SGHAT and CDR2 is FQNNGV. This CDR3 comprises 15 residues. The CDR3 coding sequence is TGTGCCAGCAGCAGGAGCACGGGACTCAAAGAGACCCAGTACTTC. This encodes CASSRSTGLKETQYF. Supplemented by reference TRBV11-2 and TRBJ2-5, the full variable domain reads EAGVAQSPRYKIIEKRQSVAFWCNPISGHATLYWYQQILGQGPKLLIQFQNNGVVDDSQLPKDRFSAERLKGVDSTLKIQPAKLEDSAVYLCASSRSTGLKETQYFGPGTRLLVL.

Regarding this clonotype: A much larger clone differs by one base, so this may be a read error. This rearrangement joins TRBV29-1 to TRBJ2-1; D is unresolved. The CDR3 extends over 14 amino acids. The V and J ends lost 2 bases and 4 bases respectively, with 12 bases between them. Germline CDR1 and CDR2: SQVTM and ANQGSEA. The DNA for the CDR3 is TGCAGCGTTGAACGCGCGGATGAATACAATGAGCAGTTCTTC. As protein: CSVERADEYNEQFF.